The 13 T cell receptor beta chains given below trace back to one sample, sequenced in a study of early T cells in non-severe SARS-CoV-2 infection. TCRdb re-derived calls from the 5' RACE reads in MiXCR, one entry per CDR3 protein. The sample yields about 110,000 distinct CDR3 sequences, roughly an eighth seen once. Input material: whole blood. These TCRs come from an adult who was a healthcare worker with PCR-confirmed SARS-CoV-2 infection or an uninfected control (not recorded which).

This clonotype was counted a few times. The chain employs TRBV5-5 and TRBJ2-3, with D possibly called TRBD1 or TRBD2 (5 bases each). Trimming removed 4 bases at V and 1 base at J, with 13 bases between. This CDR3 spans 15 amino acids. CDR1 SGHKS and CDR2 YYEKEE come from the germline V gene (reference sequence). CDR3 in DNA: TGTGCCAGCAGCAAATATATGGGGGGCACAGATACGCAGTATTTT. It translates to CASSKYMGGTDTQYF.

This clonotype has at least ten counts. This chain links TRBV5-1 with TRBJ2-6; tentatively, D is TRBD1 (6 bases). From germline, CDR1 is SGHRS and CDR2 YFSETQ. V lost 7 bases, J lost 0 bases, and 20 bases lay in between. The CDR3 loop spans 18 amino acids. The CDR3 loop reads CASSRQRTEPSGANVLTF. The DNA of the CDR3 is TGCGCCAGCTCCCGCCAGAGGACAGAGCCCTCTGGGGCCAACGTCCTGACTTTC.

The J gene is TRBJ1-3, the V gene TRBV6-2 or TRBV6-3, with no clear D. The ends were cut back, 0 bases at V and 5 bases at J, with 14 bases in the middle. Germline CDR1 reads MNHEY; CDR2 reads SVGEGT. The CDR3 spans 16 residues. As DNA, the CDR3 is TGTGCCAGCAGTTACTCTCCGGAGCCACACCGAAACACCATATATTTT. Translating gives CASSYSPEPHRNTIYF.

This clonotype was counted only a few times. The gene calls are TRBV6-5 and TRBJ1-1; 11 bases match TRBD1. The CDR3 is 15 amino acids. Unmatched junction bases numbered 6, after V lost 4 bases and J lost 5 bases. CDR1 and CDR2 from the germline V gene are MNHEY and SVGAGI. In DNA form, the CDR3 reads TGTGCCAGCAGTTCGGCCGGGACAGGGGGGACTGAAGCTTTCTTT. As protein: CASSSAGTGGTEAFF.

This clonotype was recorded at least ten times. The chain's CDR3 is CASSLVSVDNSPLHF. The CDR3 coding sequence is TGTGCCAGCAGCTTGGTTTCCGTGGATAATTCACCCCTCCACTTT. V and J are TRBV5-6 and TRBJ1-6; no definite D call. The germline CDR1 and CDR2 sequences are SGHDT and YYEEEE. V shed 0 bases and J shed 5 bases, with 9 bases lying between them. The CDR3 consists of 15 residues.

This chain links TRBV11-2 with TRBJ1-4; D remains ambiguous. V lost 5 bases and J lost 7, with 5 bases in between. The CDR3 is made up of 11 amino acids. The germline V gene has CDR1 SGHAT and CDR2 FQNNGV. CDR3 region: CASSRSEKLFF. The CDR3 region has the DNA TGTGCCAGCAGCCGTAGTGAAAAACTGTTTTTT.

This clonotype was picked up a small number of times. This chain links TRBV3-1 with TRBJ2-7; D may be TRBD1 (5 bases). Germline V gene lookup returns CDR1 LGHDT and CDR2 YNNKEL (reference sequence). This CDR3 region has 12 residues. V dropped 4 bases and J dropped 3 bases, with 7 bases sitting between them. The CDR3 bases are TGTGCCAGCAGCCGACAGAACTACGAGCAGTACTTC. Translation gives CASSRQNYEQYF.

Written as DNA, the CDR3 is TGTGCCAGCTCACCCGCTCAGGCCAGCTCACCCCTCCACTTT. This codes for CASSPAQASSPLHF. The chain recombines TRBV18 with TRBJ1-6; D gene uncertain. Germline assignment: CDR1 KGHSH and CDR2 LQKENI. Trimming pared 3 bases from V and 10 bases from J, leaving 13 bases between. The CDR3 sequence is 14 residues long.

This clonotype has a handful of counts. The chain has TRBV10-3 and TRBJ2-1, with D possibly TRBD2 on 6 matching bases. The V gene's germline CDR1 is ENHRY and CDR2 SYGVKD. The CDR3 covers 13 residues. V was cut by 5 bases and J by 10 bases, with 15 bases left in between. CDR3 in DNA: TGTGCCATCAGTCAGCCGGGGGAGCGAGAGCAGTTCTTC. Protein sequence: CAISQPGEREQFF.

V and J are TRBV28 and TRBJ2-2; D is ambiguous. The CDR3 consists of 17 residues. CDR1 and CDR2 (germline): MDHEN, SYDVKM. The V and J ends lost 3 bases and 0 bases respectively, with 14 bases between them. The CDR3: CASSFLQDRTNTGELFF. DNA of the CDR3: TGTGCCAGCAGTTTTTTGCAGGACCGAACGAACACCGGGGAGCTGTTTTTT. The entire variable domain, with the rest obtained from reference TRBV28 and TRBJ2-2, is as follows: DVKVTQSSRYLVKRTGEKVFLECVQDMDHENMFWYRQDPGLGLRLIYFSYDVKMKEKGDIPEGYSVSREKKERFSLILESASTNQTSMYLCASSFLQDRTNTGELFFGEGSRLTVL.

The J gene is TRBJ2-5, the V gene TRBV6-5; D may be TRBD1 (6 bases). The V end was cut by 6 bases, the J end by 5 bases, with 13 bases between. From germline, CDR1 is MNHEY and CDR2 SVGAGI. CDR3 size: 13 residues. CDR3 DNA: TGTGCCAGCAGCTACAGGGTCGTGGAGACCCAGTACTTC. As protein: CASSYRVVETQYF.

CDR3 nucleotides: TGTGCCAGCAGCACCCTGCACGAGCAGTACTTC. Translated, it gives CASSTLHEQYF. The chain recombines TRBV11-2 with TRBJ2-7, with no clear D. Germline CDR1 and CDR2: SGHAT and FQNNGV. CDR3 length: 11 amino acids. V lost 5 bases and J lost 5, with 7 bases in between. Drawing the rest from reference TRBV11-2 and TRBJ2-7, the complete variable domain is EAGVAQSPRYKIIEKRQSVAFWCNPISGHATLYWYQQILGQGPKLLIQFQNNGVVDDSQLPKDRFSAERLKGVDSTLKIQPAKLEDSAVYLCASSTLHEQYFGPGTRLTVT.

This chain joins TRBV24-1 and TRBJ2-1, with 7 bases that match TRBD2. This CDR3 spans 16 amino acids. The ends lost 9 bases at V and 4 bases at J; junction bases unmatched: 14. The germline V gene encodes CDR1 KGHDR and CDR2 SFDVKD. The CDR3 spells CATARSGGSGYNEQFF. Here the CDR3 DNA reads TGTGCCACCGCTAGGTCCGGCGGGAGTGGGTACAATGAGCAGTTCTTC.